This T cell receptor beta chain was documented in a study of cytomegalovirus exposure and HLA in healthy donors. Looked up from germline, CDR1 is MDHEN and CDR2 is SYDVKM. The CDR3 spans 14 residues. V lost 6 bases, J lost 2 bases, and 10 bases lay in between. Researchers ran the PCR with 60 Vbeta and 13 Jbeta primers. Per the original methods: As a later analysis found, there were 80 million or so unique TCR beta chains, of which roughly 11 million were shared. Clones were sequenced by immunoSEQ multiplex PCR, and TCRdb holds only the in-frame ones, with some missing. That table furnishes V, J and clone size, whereas the DNA furnished D and trimming. The sample includes some 140,000 clones, under 80% of them seen just once.

The clonotype was recovered from a woman between 45 and 65 years old in good health and CMV-seropositive. The sequenced material came from PBMCs. V gene TRBV28 combines with J gene TRBJ2-2; D call uncertain. CDR3 nucleotides: TGTGCCAGCAGATACGGAGTAAACACCGGGGAGCTGTTTTTT. Its protein is CASRYGVNTGELFF.